These 9 T cell receptor beta chains were all obtained from the same sample, sequenced in a study of T cells in tuberculosis. The repertoire was sequenced with immunoSEQ multiplex PCR; TCRdb's copy has only in-frame clones and lacks some. Found here are about 23,000 clones, around 95% of them singletons; the top ten hold approximately 8.5%. Source material: PBMCs. The receptors come from a donor aged 5-35 years with latent tuberculosis or without tuberculosis infection.

This chain joins TRBV5-1 and TRBJ1-1, with a tentative D call TRBD1 (5 bases). CDR3 size: 15 residues. V was trimmed by 1 base and J by 1 base, leaving 11 bases between them. Germline loops: CDR1 SGHRS, CDR2 YFSETQ. CDR3 loop: CASSLQGTGNTEAFF. The CDR3 region has the DNA TGCGCCAGCAGCTTGCAGGGCACGGGGAACACTGAAGCTTTCTTT. Full variable domain (outside the CDR3, taken from reference TRBV5-1 and TRBJ1-1): KAGVTQTPRYLIKTRGQQVTLSCSPISGHRSVSWYQQTPGQGLQFLFEYFSETQRNKGNFPGRFSGRQFSNSRSEMNVSTLELGDSALYLCASSLQGTGNTEAFFGQGTRLTVV.

The chain has TRBV5-4 and TRBJ1-6; D is possibly TRBD1 (6 bases). The CDR3 has 17 amino acids. Looked up from germline, CDR1 is SGHNT and CDR2 is YYREEE (reference sequence). V was pared by 10 bases and J by 1 base, with 21 bases between. For the CDR3, the DNA is TGTGCCTCACGTCAAGGGGGTCTCGCGTCCTATAATTCACCCCTCCACTTT. Translated, it gives CASRQGGLASYNSPLHF.

V usage is TRBV5-4 and J usage is TRBJ2-7, with TRBD2 as a possible D gene (6 bases). Germline loops: CDR1 SGHNT, CDR2 YYREEE (reference sequence). The V and J ends lost 4 bases and 6 bases respectively, with 20 bases between them. The CDR3 is 15 amino acids. CDR3 nucleotides: TGTGCCAGCAGCACGGCGCGGGGCAGGAACTCCGAGCAGTACTTC. Translation: CASSTARGRNSEQYF. The variable domain in full, with the rest retrieved from reference TRBV5-4 and TRBJ2-7, is ETGVTQSPTHLIKTRGQQVTLRCSSQSGHNTVSWYQQALGQGPQFIFQYYREEENGRGNFPPRFSGLQFPNYSSELNVNALELDDSALYLCASSTARGRNSEQYFGPGTRLTVT.

This clone was recorded only once. The V call is TRBV6-6, the J call TRBJ1-5, with D uncertain. The CDR3 runs to 16 residues. Germline loops: CDR1 MNHNY, CDR2 SVGAGI (reference sequence). Trimming cost V 2 bases and J 0 bases, with 11 bases left between them. The chain's CDR3 is CASSYVSVNSNQPQHF. Written as DNA, the CDR3 is TGTGCCAGCAGTTACGTCTCGGTTAATAGCAATCAGCCCCAGCATTTT.

CDR3 amino acids: CASSQGGGYGYTF. In DNA form, the CDR3 reads TGCGCCAGCAGCCAAGGGGGGGGCTATGGCTACACCTTC. The chain carries TRBV4-1 and TRBJ1-2, with D perhaps matching TRBD1 (5 bases). With 1 base removed from V and 4 bases from J, the gap between germline ends came to 7 bases. Germline loops: CDR1 MGHRA, CDR2 YSYEKL. This CDR3 is 13 amino acids long.

The rearrangement uses TRBV7-2 and TRBJ2-6, with 7 bases lining up with TRBD2. J was trimmed by 0 bases and V by 1 base; bases with no gene match: 6. There are 18 residues in the CDR3. Germline V gene lookup returns CDR1 SGHTA and CDR2 FQGNSA. CDR3 nucleotide sequence: TGTGCCAGCAGCTTAGGGGAGGGGTGGTCCTCTGGGGCCAACGTCCTGACTTTC. This sequence encodes CASSLGEGWSSGANVLTF.

This clone was counted once. The CDR3 loop reads CASSLEQGALGYGYTF. Here the CDR3 DNA reads TGTGCCAGCAGCTTGGAGCAGGGGGCTCTGGGCTATGGCTACACCTTC. The chain uses TRBV5-4 and TRBJ1-2, with 8 bases lining up with TRBD1. The CDR3 loop spans 16 amino acids. Germline CDR1 is SGHNT and CDR2 is YYREEE (reference sequence). V lost 0 bases to trimming and J lost 4 bases; unmatched junction nucleotides: 8.

This chain links TRBV14 with TRBJ2-5; D remains ambiguous. This CDR3 is built from 12 residues. With 3 bases removed from V and 6 bases from J, the gap between germline ends came to 8 bases. Per the germline V gene, CDR1 is SGHDN and CDR2 is FVKESK. The CDR3 is CASSQDGQTQYF. For the CDR3, the DNA is TGTGCCAGCAGCCAGGATGGGCAGACCCAGTACTTC.

A single count supports this clone. V and J are TRBV7-9 and TRBJ1-4, with a tentative D call TRBD1 (5 bases). CDR1 is SEHNR, CDR2 FQNEAQ, per germline (reference sequence). V was shortened by 4 bases and J by 4 bases, with 13 bases between the two germline ends. The CDR3 covers 15 residues. CDR3 nucleotide sequence: TGTGCCAGCAGCTACCGACAGAACGTTAATGAAAAACTGTTTTTT. Translated: CASSYRQNVNEKLFF.